This entry features one T cell receptor beta chain sequence. What it binds is not known. The data were obtained in a study of spatial heterogeneity in lung cancer. Study outcomes and limitations: Ubiquitous expanded tumor TCRs showed up in blood more at resection than follow-up.

Each molecule of TCR cDNA was tagged with one unique molecular identifier. TCRdb passed the 5' RACE reads through MiXCR, listing each CDR3 protein once. The sample includes around 100,000 distinct CDR3 sequences, 10% to 14% of them seen just once. Time point specified: blood at routine non-recurrence follow-up after resection. Unsorted whole RNA from tumor, nontumor lung or frozen PBMC underwent sequencing. Between the trimmed V and J ends, which lost 3 bases and 5 bases, there was a span of 8 bases. The CDR3 consists of 12 residues. Germline CDR1 and CDR2: SGHRS and YFSETQ. V gene TRBV5-1 combines with J gene TRBJ2-5; TRBD1 is a possible D gene (6 bases). Material: PBMCs, obtained at follow-up. This sequence was found in a female donor with early-stage non-small cell lung cancer. The chain's CDR3 is CASSYDRETQYF. CDR3 coding DNA: TGCGCCAGCAGCTATGACAGGGAGACCCAGTACTTC.